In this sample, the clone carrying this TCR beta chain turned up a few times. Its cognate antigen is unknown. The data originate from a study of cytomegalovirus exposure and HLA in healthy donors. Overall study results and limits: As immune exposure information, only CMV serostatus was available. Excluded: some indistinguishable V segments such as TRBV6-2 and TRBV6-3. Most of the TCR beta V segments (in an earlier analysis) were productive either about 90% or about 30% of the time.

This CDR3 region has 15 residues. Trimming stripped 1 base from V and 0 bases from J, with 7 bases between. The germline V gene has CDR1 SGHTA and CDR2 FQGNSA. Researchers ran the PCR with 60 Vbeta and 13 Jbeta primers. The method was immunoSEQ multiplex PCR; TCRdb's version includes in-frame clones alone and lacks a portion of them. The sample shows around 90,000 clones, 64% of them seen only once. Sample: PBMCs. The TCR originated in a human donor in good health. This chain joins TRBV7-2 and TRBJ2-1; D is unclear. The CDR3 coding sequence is TGTGCCAGCAGCTTAGGTGCTAGCTCCTACAATGAGCAGTTCTTC. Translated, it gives CASSLGASSYNEQFF.